The source of this TCR beta chain is a study of shared T cell receptors in the human thymus. J lost 0 bases, V lost 6 bases, and 7 bases had no gene match. The germline V gene has CDR1 SQVTM and CDR2 ANQGSEA. The CDR3 extends over 15 amino acids. Sequenced by immunoSEQ multiplex PCR; TCRdb stores in-frame clones only, minus some. The repertoire holds fewer than 700,000 clones, around 89% seen once, with about 0.01% in the top ten. The same data also went into a second study, on human thymus T cells. From that second work: Surgeons resected thymus tissue during corrective heart surgery. Usage of V and J genes appeared biased in thymic and blood repertoires. What related research reported was that thymic repertoires overlapped highly among unrelated individuals.

The receptor's source is a boy in the first two years of life with a congenital heart defect. The rearrangement uses TRBV29-1 and TRBJ2-1; 8 nucleotides match TRBD2. The specimen was thymocytes. The CDR3 loop reads CSVKTSGTSYNEQFF. CDR3 nucleotide sequence: TGCAGCGTGAAAACTAGCGGCACCTCCTACAATGAGCAGTTCTTC.